This T cell receptor beta chain was recovered during a study of long-term antiretroviral therapy in people with HIV. Study-level results: The study found that diversity rose after ART but stayed below transplant donor controls.

V lost 10 bases to trimming and J lost 3 bases, with 12 bases between them. This CDR3 has 12 residues. Germline V gene sequence: CDR1 LNHDA, CDR2 SQIVND (reference sequence). Comment on this clone: What it binds is not known.

Researchers report immunoSEQ v3.0 was run at survey level. Sequencing was performed with immunoSEQ multiplex PCR; in TCRdb, only in-frame clones are kept and a portion is missing. Of some 16,000 clones listed, roughly 73% are singletons. The clonotype was recovered from a man aged 25-40 years with HIV. V gene TRBV19 combines with J gene TRBJ1-2; D perhaps matches TRBD1 (6 bases). Sequenced here: unsorted PBMCs, sampled roughly 2.1 years before starting antiretroviral therapy. The CDR3 region is CAIRTADYGYTF. The CDR3 region has the DNA TGTGCCATTAGGACAGCCGACTATGGCTACACCTTC. Variable domain in full (rest from reference TRBV19 and TRBJ1-2): DGGITQSPKYLFRKEGQNVTLSCEQNLNHDAMYWYRQDPGQGLRLIYYSQIVNDFQKGDIAEGYSVSREKKESFPLTVTSAQKNPTAFYLCAIRTADYGYTFGSGTRLTVV.